Listed below are T cell receptor beta chains from one sample, sequenced in a study of blood T cell repertoires in COVID-19. Produced via immunoSEQ multiplex PCR; TCRdb's table is partial and in-frame only. This table holds approximately 300,000 clones, about 83% found once. Sequenced: peripheral blood. These receptors were taken from a woman between 45 and 60 years old with acute or convalescent COVID-19. The CDR3 runs from the conserved cysteine through the conserved F or W. Each record gives: J gene, V gene, D gene, clone size, CDR3 DNA, CDR3 protein. D genes are given only for firm matches. Expanded clones are given a class, and other clones once, few, many or no size at all.

>TRBJ1-5|TRBV6-5|TRBD1|NA
TGTGCCAGCAGTCTAGGACAGGGGAATCAGCCCCAGCATTTT
CASSLGQGNQPQHF
>TRBJ2-1|TRBV7-2|NA|NA
TGTGCCAGCAGCTTAGTTCGCAGGGTTAATGAGCAGTTCTTC
CASSLVRRVNEQFF
>TRBJ2-7|TRBV19|NA|NA
TGTGCCAGTAGTATAGAAGGCGACAGCTACGAGCAGTACTTC
CASSIEGDSYEQYF
>TRBJ1-6|TRBV19|NA|NA
TGTGCCAGTAGTATCTGGGGCCAGGTTGGATCACCCCTCCACTTT
CASSIWGQVGSPLHF
>TRBJ2-2|TRBV5-1|NA|NA
TGCGCCAGCAGCCACGACAGGGCGGGAGGGGAGCTGTTTTTT
CASSHDRAGGELFF
>TRBJ2-7|TRBV28|NA|NA
TGTGCCAGCAGTTCGACCGGGGGAGACGAGCAGTACTTC
CASSSTGGDEQYF
>TRBJ1-1|TRBV24-1|NA|NA
TGTGCCACCAGTGATTCACGACGAGGTCTGGGTGAAGCTTTCTTT
CATSDSRRGLGEAFF
>TRBJ1-1|TRBV19|TRBD1|NA
TGTGCCAGTAAGACAGGGCCTATGAACACTGAAGCTTTCTTT
CASKTGPMNTEAFF
>TRBJ2-5|TRBV24-1|TRBD2|NA
TGTGCCACCGGGGACCCAGGACTAGCGGGGGGCGGAGAGACCCAGTACTTC
CATGDPGLAGGGETQYF
>TRBJ1-1|TRBV11-2|NA|NA
TGTGCCAGCTGCTTGGGGCTCAGCGCTGAAGCTTTCTTT
CASCLGLSAEAFF
>TRBJ1-1|TRBV18|TRBD1|NA
TGTGCCAGCTCACAGGGACAGGGAGGGACTGAAGCTTTCTTT
CASSQGQGGTEAFF
>TRBJ2-2|TRBV27|TRBD1|NA
TGTGCCAGCAGTTACTCCACAGGGGGCACCGGGGAGCTGTTTTTT
CASSYSTGGTGELFF
>TRBJ1-2|TRBV28|NA|NA
TGTGCCAGCAGCCCCGGTGGCAGAGGTGAAGAAGGCTACACCTTC
CASSPGGRGEEGYTF
>TRBJ1-6|TRBV28|NA|NA
TGTGCCAGCGCCCAGGGAAGCAATTCACCCCTCCACTTT
CASAQGSNSPLHF
>TRBJ1-4|TRBV6-1|NA|NA
TGTGCCAGCAGTGAAAGGGGGTACAATGAAAAACTGTTTTTT
CASSERGYNEKLFF
>TRBJ1-5|TRBV25-1|NA|once
TGTGCCAGCAGTGAATCTTCGACAGCTAATAGCAATCAGCCCCAGCATTTT
CASSESSTANSNQPQHF
>TRBJ1-1|TRBV11-2|NA|NA
TGTGCCAGCACCCCCCAGATAGGGGCGATGTGGACTGAAGCTTTCTTT
CASTPQIGAMWTEAFF
>TRBJ2-2|TRBV7-9|NA|NA
TGTGCCAGCAGCCCCGCAGGGGTTCAGGCCGGGGAGCTGTTTTTT
CASSPAGVQAGELFF
>TRBJ2-3|TRBV5-1|NA|NA
TGCGCCGGCCTAGGGGTCGCAGATACGCAGTATTTT
CAGLGVADTQYF
>TRBJ1-2|TRBV7-3|TRBD1|NA
TGTGCCAGCAGCTCGGGACAGGGCCATGGCTACACCTTC
CASSSGQGHGYTF
>TRBJ2-3|TRBV13|TRBD2|NA
TGTGCCAGCAGCTCAACCGGGACTAGCGACTATAGCACAGATACGCAGTATTTT
CASSSTGTSDYSTDTQYF
>TRBJ1-2|TRBV7-3|TRBD1|NA
TGTGCCAGCAGCTGGGGACAGGGCTCTGGCTACACCTTC
CASSWGQGSGYTF
>TRBJ1-1|TRBV28|TRBD1|once
TGTGCCAGCAGGACCCTTGACAGGGGGCCCCTTGTGAACACTGAAGCTTTCTTT
CASRTLDRGPLVNTEAFF
>TRBJ2-1|TRBV18|NA|NA
TGTGCCAGCTCACCAACTGGGACTCAGTACAATGAGCAGTTCTTC
CASSPTGTQYNEQFF
>TRBJ2-3|TRBV4-3|TRBD1|NA
TGCGCCAGCAGCCCACTAAGACAGGGGTCCAGCACAGATACGCAGTATTTT
CASSPLRQGSSTDTQYF
>TRBJ2-1|TRBV7-2|TRBD2|NA
TGTGCCAGCAGCTTAACCAGGACTAGGTCAGAGGGTGAGCAGTTCTTC
CASSLTRTRSEGEQFF
>TRBJ2-7|TRBV3-1/TRBV3-2|TRBD1|NA
TGTGCCAGCAGCCAGGGACAGGGCCTATACGAGCAGTACTTC
CASSQGQGLYEQYF
>TRBJ2-1|TRBV21-1|NA|NA
TGTGCCAGCGGATGGGGGACTACCCAACACCAGTGGTTCTTC
CASGWGTTQHQWFF
>TRBJ2-7|TRBV10-3|NA|once
TGTGCCATCAGTGGACAGTACGAGCAGTACTTC
CAISGQYEQYF
>TRBJ2-7|TRBV5-1|NA|NA
TGCGCCAGCAGCTTGGAGCCCGCCTACGAGCAGTACTTC
CASSLEPAYEQYF
>TRBJ2-7|TRBV19|TRBD1|NA
TGTGCCAGTAGTATCCGACAGGGCCCCTACGAGCAGTACTTC
CASSIRQGPYEQYF
>TRBJ2-1|TRBV9|TRBD2|NA
TGTGCCAGCAGCCCCCGACTAGCGGGCGATGAGCAGTTCTTC
CASSPRLAGDEQFF
>TRBJ1-1|TRBV27|NA|NA
TGTGCCAGCAGTTTATCCGGCAGGTCGAACACTGAAGCTTTCTTT
CASSLSGRSNTEAFF
>TRBJ2-3|TRBV27|NA|NA
TGTGCCAGCAGCCCTAGGCCCCCAGATACGCAGTATTTT
CASSPRPPDTQYF
>TRBJ1-5|TRBV2|NA|NA
TGTGCCAGCAGTGGTCAGGTGAACCGTCAGCCCCAGCATTTT
CASSGQVNRQPQHF
>TRBJ1-5|TRBV30|NA|NA
TGTACCCAGGCTCCCTCTAATCAGCCCCAGCATTTT
CTQAPSNQPQHF
>TRBJ2-7|TRBV7-3|TRBD1|few
TGTGCCAGCAGCTTAGAGGGACAGAATTCCTACGAGCAGTACTTC
CASSLEGQNSYEQYF
>TRBJ1-4|TRBV7-2|TRBD1|NA
TGTGCCAGCAGCCCAGGGGACAGGGTGTTTTTT
CASSPGDRVFF
>TRBJ2-2|TRBV7-8|TRBD2|NA
TGTGCCAGCGCTACAATCCGAAGGCTAGCGGGACGCAGCACCGGGGAGCTGTTTTTT
CASATIRRLAGRSTGELFF
>TRBJ2-7|TRBV7-2|NA|NA
TGTGCCAGCAGCCCCCCAGCGTCTCCCTACGAGCAGTACTTC
CASSPPASPYEQYF
>TRBJ1-2|TRBV30|TRBD1|few
TGTGCCTGGAGTCGCTACAGGGGGCTGGACTATGGCTACACCTTC
CAWSRYRGLDYGYTF
>TRBJ2-7|TRBV19|NA|NA
TGTGCCAGTAGTATAGAGCGGGATTGGGACGAGCAGTACTTC
CASSIERDWDEQYF
>TRBJ2-2|TRBV4-2|NA|NA
TGTGCCAGCAGCCAAGAAAAGGGGGCCGGGGAGCTGTTTTTT
CASSQEKGAGELFF
>TRBJ1-2|TRBV27|TRBD1|NA
TGTGCCAGCAGTCGACAGGGGGCAGGGTATGGCTACACCTTC
CASSRQGAGYGYTF
>TRBJ1-5|TRBV2|NA|NA
TGTGCCAGCGACAAGCACAATCAGCCCCAGCATTTT
CASDKHNQPQHF
>TRBJ2-3|TRBV9|NA|NA
TGTGCCAGCAGCGTAAAGCCGGGACACCTCACAGATACGCAGTATTTT
CASSVKPGHLTDTQYF
>TRBJ2-7|TRBV6-2/TRBV6-3|TRBD1|NA
TGTGCCAGCAGTTCACAGGGGCCCCAATACGACGAGCAGTACTTC
CASSSQGPQYDEQYF
>TRBJ2-3|TRBV2|NA|NA
TGTGCCAGCAGTCTCACAGATACGCAGTATTTT
CASSLTDTQYF
>TRBJ1-1|TRBV28|NA|NA
TGTGCCAGCATCTTCAGGGCCTGGGACACTGAAGCTTTCTTT
CASIFRAWDTEAFF
>TRBJ1-1|TRBV27|NA|NA
TGTGCCAGCCGGCGGGGGGTGGTTACTGAAGCTTTCTTT
CASRRGVVTEAFF
>TRBJ2-3|TRBV19|NA|NA
TGTGCCAGTAGTATTCAACTTAGCACAGATACGCAGTATTTT
CASSIQLSTDTQYF
>TRBJ1-4|TRBV5-1|NA|NA
TGCGCCAGCGGGGACACTTCGTTTTATGAAAAACTGTTTTTT
CASGDTSFYEKLFF
>TRBJ1-5|TRBV5-1|NA|NA
TGCGCCAGCAGCCCTGAACAGGGAATGAATCAGCCCCAGCATTTT
CASSPEQGMNQPQHF
>TRBJ2-5|TRBV7-9|TRBD2|NA
TGTGCCAGCAGCTTAGCGAAGACTAGCGGGAGTGGGGAGACCCAGTACTTC
CASSLAKTSGSGETQYF
>TRBJ2-5|TRBV19|NA|NA
TGTGCCAGCAGTCGTTGGGGGCTAGACTCGGGGGAGACCCAGTACTTC
CASSRWGLDSGETQYF
>TRBJ1-3|TRBV28|NA|NA
TGTGCCAGCAGAAAAAGCGGGGGCCGGGCCGGAAACACCATATATTTT
CASRKSGGRAGNTIYF
>TRBJ2-1|TRBV10-3|TRBD2|NA
TGTGCCATCAGGGGACTAGCGGGAGATAATGAGCAGTTCTTC
CAIRGLAGDNEQFF
>TRBJ2-2|TRBV18|TRBD2|NA
TGTGCCAGCTCACCAACGGGGACTAGCGGGAGTAACACCGGGGAGCTGTTTTTT
CASSPTGTSGSNTGELFF
>TRBJ1-6|TRBV15|NA|NA
TGTGCCACCAGCAGAGGGGCAGGGGATGGGCCCCTCCACTTT
CATSRGAGDGPLHF